This T cell receptor (beta chain) was profiled in a study of identical twins. The germline V gene encodes CDR1 SEHNR and CDR2 FQNEAQ (reference sequence). V was shortened by 1 base and J by 9 bases, with 10 bases between the two germline ends. The CDR3 length is 13 residues. cDNA molecules carried unique molecular identifiers, and template switching added a universal primer site. Using its own MiXCR run on the 5' RACE reads, TCRdb lists one record per CDR3 protein. The profile shows 570,000 or so distinct CDR3 sequences, more than 9% of them singletons. Study results and caveats: For out-of-frame beta sequences, excess twin sharing was weaker.

Comment on this clonotype: Antigen: not known.

These data were also filed under a second study, of yellow fever vaccine responses in identical twins.

This receptor was obtained from a woman under 30 in good health. The rearrangement links TRBV7-9 to TRBJ2-1; D unresolved. Material for sequencing was PBMCs. CDR3 in amino acids: CASSLVRLSEQFF. Here the CDR3 DNA reads TGTGCCAGCAGCTTAGTTCGGCTAAGTGAGCAGTTCTTC.